This note documents a single T cell receptor beta chain sequence. Its antigen is as yet unknown. This entry belongs to a study of shared clonotypes between healthy human individuals. Naive CD8 cells comprised CD45RO-negative, CCR7-positively selected cells, excluding terminally differentiated effector memory CD45RA+ cells. Overall study results and limits: The study found lower generation probabilities in non-shared clonotypes than in those shared by all four donors. Naive CD4 clonotypes were shared across several donors at 5% to 6%.

J gave up 4 bases and V 3 bases, and 19 bases lay outside the gene matches. The germline V gene has CDR1 LNHDA and CDR2 SQIVND (reference sequence). The CDR3 runs to 20 residues. Profiled with immunoSEQ multiplex PCR; TCRdb holds only in-frame clones, not every one. Among approximately 1.9 million clones listed, 80% to 95% were seen once. V and J are TRBV19 and TRBJ2-7; TRBD2 matches 12 bases. Sequencing was performed on naive CD8+ T cells from PBMCs. This sequence originates from a man aged 18 to 30 in good health. Some clones in this sample may be carry-over from other donors' samples. The CDR3 region is CASSIHLGLAGSRRPYEQYF. CDR3 sequence (DNA): TGTGCCAGTAGTATCCACCTCGGACTAGCGGGATCTCGCAGGCCTTACGAGCAGTACTTC.